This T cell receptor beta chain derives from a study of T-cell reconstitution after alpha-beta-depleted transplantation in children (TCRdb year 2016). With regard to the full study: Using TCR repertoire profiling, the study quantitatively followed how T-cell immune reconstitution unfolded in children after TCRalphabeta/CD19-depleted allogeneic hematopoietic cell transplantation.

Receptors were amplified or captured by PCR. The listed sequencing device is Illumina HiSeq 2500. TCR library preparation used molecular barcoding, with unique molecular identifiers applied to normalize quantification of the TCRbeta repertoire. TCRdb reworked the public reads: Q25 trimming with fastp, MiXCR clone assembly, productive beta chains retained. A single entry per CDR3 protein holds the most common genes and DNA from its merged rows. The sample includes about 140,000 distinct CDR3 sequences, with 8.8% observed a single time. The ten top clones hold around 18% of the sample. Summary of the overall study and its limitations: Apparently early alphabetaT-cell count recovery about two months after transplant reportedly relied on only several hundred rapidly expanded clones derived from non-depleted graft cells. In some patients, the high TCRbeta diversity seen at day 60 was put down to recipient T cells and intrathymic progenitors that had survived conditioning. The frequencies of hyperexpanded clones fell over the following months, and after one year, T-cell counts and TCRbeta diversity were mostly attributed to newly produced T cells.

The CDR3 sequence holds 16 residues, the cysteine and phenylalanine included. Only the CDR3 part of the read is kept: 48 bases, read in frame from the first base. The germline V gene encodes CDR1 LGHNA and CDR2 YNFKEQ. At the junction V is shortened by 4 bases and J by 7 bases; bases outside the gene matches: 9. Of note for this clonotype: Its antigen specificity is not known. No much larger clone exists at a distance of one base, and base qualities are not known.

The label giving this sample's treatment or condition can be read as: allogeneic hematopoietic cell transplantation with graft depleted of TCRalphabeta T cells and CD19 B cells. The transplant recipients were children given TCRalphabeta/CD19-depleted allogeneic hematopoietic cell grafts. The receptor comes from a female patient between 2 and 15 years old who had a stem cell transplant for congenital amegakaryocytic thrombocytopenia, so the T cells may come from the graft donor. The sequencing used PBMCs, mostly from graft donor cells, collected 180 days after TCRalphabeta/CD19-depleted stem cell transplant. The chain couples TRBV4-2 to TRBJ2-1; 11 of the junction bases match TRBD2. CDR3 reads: CASSLSTSGILNEQFF. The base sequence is TGTGCCAGCAGCCTATCGACTAGCGGGATCTTGAATGAGCAGTTCTTC.